This T cell receptor beta chain was documented in a study of tumor and adjacent non-tumor tissue in lung cancer. Overall study: Patients were aged roughly 30 to 76, 10 men and about 5 women, stage I to III.

The V and J ends lost 8 bases and 1 base respectively, with 10 bases between them. The CDR3 totals 12 residues. Germline CDR1 reads DFQATT; CDR2 reads SNEGSKA (reference sequence). Worth noting for this clonotype: Its target is not known. A much more abundant neighbour one base away suggests this may be a read error.

Study-level findings and limits: Normal lung showed higher cumulative top 100 clone frequency than tumor.

A modified ARM-PCR protocol with three rounds of nested PCR amplified TCRbeta. TCRdb reprocessed the multiplex PCR reads via MiXCR and lists one record per CDR3 protein. The table has 120,000 or so distinct CDR3 sequences, about 66% seen once; the top ten hold roughly 13%. The template was RNA from unsorted bulk tissue. The rearrangement links TRBV20-1 to TRBJ2-3; D is perhaps TRBD2 (5 bases). Sequenced: lung tumor tissue. This TCR derives from a man younger than 45 with non-small cell lung cancer. The CDR3 coding sequence is TGCAGTAGGACTCTCGGCACAGATACGCAGTATTTT. Translation: CSRTLGTDTQYF.